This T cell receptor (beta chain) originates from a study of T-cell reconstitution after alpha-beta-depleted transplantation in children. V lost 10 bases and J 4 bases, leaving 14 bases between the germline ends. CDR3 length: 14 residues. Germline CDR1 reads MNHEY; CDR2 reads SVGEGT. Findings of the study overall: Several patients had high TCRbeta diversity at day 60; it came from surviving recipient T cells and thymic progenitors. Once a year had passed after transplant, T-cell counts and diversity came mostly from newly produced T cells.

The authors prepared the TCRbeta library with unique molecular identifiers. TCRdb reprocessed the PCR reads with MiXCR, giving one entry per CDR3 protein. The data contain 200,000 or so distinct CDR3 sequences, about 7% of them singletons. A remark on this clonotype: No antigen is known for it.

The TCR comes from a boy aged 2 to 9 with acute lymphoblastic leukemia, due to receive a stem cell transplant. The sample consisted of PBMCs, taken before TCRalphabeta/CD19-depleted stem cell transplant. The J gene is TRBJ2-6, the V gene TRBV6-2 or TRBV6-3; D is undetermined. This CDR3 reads CATKPGEGANVLTF. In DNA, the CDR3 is TGTGCCACCAAGCCGGGCGAAGGGGCCAACGTCCTGACTTTC.